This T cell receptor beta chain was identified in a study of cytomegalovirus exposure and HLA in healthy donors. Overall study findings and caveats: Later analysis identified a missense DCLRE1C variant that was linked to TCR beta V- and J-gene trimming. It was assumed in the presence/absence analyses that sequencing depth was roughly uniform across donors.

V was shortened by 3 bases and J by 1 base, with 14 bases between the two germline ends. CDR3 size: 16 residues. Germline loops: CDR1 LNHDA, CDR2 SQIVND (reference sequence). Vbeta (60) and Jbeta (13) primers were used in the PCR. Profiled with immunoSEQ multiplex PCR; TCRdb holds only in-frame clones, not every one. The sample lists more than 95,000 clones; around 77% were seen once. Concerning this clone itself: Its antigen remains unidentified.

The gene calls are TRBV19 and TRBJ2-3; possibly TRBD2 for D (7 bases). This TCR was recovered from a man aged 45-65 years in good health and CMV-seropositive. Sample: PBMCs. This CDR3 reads CASSILGGGRTDTQYF. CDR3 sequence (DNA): TGTGCCAGTAGTATTTTGGGGGGGGGCCGCACAGATACGCAGTATTTT.